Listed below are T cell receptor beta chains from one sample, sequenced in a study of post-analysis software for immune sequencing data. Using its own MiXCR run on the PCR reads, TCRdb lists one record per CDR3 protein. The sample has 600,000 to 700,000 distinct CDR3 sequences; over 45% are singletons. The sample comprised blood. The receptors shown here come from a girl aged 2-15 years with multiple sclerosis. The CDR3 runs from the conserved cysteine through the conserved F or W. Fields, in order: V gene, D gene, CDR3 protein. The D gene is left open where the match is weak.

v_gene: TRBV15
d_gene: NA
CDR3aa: CATSTLHRTARTDTQYF

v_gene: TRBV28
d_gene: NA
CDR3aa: CASSWGPSWEKLFF

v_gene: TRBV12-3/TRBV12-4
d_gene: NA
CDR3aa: CASKAGMSNQPQHF

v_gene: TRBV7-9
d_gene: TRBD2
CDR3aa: CASSPPLSGGFGTDTQYF

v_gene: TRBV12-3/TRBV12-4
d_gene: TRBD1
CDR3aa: CASSFTGTATREQYF

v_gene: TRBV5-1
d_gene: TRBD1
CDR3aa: CAGSSDRAPGELFF

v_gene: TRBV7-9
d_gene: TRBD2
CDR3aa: CASSFPPGLADYEQYF

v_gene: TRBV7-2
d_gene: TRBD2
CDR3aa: CASSLSGGIGETQYF

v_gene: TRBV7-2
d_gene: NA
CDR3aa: CASSLGEGGGPNIQYF

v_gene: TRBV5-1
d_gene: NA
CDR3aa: CASSLASANEQFF

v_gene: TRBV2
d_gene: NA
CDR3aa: CASSELGGNQPQHF

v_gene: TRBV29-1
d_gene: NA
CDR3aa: CSVDLWDTQYF

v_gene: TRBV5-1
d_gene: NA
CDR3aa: CASSDTGDSSVEYF

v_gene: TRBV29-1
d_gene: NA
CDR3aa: CSVEDLLGTDTQYF

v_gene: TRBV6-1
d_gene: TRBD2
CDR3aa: CASRGLAGSTDTQYF

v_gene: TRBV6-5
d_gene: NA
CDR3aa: CASSTVRGRSYEQYF

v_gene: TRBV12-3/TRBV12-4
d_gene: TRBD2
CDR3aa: CASNRAGGPTDTQYF

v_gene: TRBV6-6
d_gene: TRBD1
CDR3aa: CASSYEGAVGYTF

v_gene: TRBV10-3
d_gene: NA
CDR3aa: CAISEAVQPQHF

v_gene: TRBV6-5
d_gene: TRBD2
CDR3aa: CASERGASVSVRNEQFF

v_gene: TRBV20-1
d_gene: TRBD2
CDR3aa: CSATTAGVEETQYF

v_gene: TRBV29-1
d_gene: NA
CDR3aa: CSVEAHPGRSGETQYF

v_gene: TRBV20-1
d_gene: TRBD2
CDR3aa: CSVSQTSGYNEQFF

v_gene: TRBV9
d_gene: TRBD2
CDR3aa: CASSGLAGGGYNEQFF

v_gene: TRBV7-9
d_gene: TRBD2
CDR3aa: CASSKTSGRESEQFF

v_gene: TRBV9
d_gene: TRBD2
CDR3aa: CASAGGDQEAQYF

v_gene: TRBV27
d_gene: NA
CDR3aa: CASSFLGRISTDTQYF

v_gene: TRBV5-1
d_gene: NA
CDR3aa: CASSVQMSTDTQYF

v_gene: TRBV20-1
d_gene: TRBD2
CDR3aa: CSASEYSGSLYEQYF

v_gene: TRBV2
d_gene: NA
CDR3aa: CASSFLAEERYF

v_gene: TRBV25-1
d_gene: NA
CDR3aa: CASSARTIRPGTQYF

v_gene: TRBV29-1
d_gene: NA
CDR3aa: CSSRDPWGETQYF

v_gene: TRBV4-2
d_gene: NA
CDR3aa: CASSQVINSPLHF

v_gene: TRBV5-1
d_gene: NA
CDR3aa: CASSSSRPGLSSNYGYTF

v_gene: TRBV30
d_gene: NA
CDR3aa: CACHVGGYTF

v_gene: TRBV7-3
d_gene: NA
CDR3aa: CASSSADSAQYF

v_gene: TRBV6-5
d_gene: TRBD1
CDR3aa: CATLRRGRGTEAFF

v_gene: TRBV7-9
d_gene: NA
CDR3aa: CASSDILAKNIQYF

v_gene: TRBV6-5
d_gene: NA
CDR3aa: CASSPQNYNSPLHF

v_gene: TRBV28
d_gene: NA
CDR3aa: CASAGLGLRQPQHF

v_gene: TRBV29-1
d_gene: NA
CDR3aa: CSVPPRQLSYEQYF